This TCR beta chain was profiled in a study of blood T cell repertoires in COVID-19. Profiling relied on immunoSEQ multiplex PCR, and the TCRdb table lists in-frame clones only, not all of them. Of roughly 220,000 clones in the sample, 81% were seen once. Per the germline V gene, CDR1 is LGHDT and CDR2 is YNNKEL (reference sequence). V was pared by 2 bases and J by 8 bases, with 12 bases between. CDR3 length: 13 residues. This chain connects TRBV3-1 (or the pseudogene TRBV3-2) to TRBJ1-1; no definite D call. The sequence derives from an elderly woman with COVID-19, enrolled during active disease. Input material: peripheral blood. DNA of the CDR3: TGTGCCAGCAGCCAATCCCCTTTGGCAGAAGCTTTCTTT. Translated, it gives CASSQSPLAEAFF.